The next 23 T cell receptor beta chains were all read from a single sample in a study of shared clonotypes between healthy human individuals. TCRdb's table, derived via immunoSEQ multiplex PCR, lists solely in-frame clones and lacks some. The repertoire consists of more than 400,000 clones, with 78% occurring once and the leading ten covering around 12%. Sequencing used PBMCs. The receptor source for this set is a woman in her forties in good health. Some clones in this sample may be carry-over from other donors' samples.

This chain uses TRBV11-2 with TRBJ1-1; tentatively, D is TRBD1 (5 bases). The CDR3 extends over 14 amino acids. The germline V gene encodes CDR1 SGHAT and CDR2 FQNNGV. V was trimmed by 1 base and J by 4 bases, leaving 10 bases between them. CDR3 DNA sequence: TGTGCCAGCAGCTTAGCCCAGGGAATCACTGAAGCTTTCTTT. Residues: CASSLAQGITEAFF.

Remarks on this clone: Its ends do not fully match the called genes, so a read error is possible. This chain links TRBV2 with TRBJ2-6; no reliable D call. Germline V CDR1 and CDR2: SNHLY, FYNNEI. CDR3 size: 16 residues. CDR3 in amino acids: CTSALGWGSGANVLTF. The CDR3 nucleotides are TGTACCAGCGCCTTGGGATGGGGCTCTGGGGCCAACGTCCTGACTTTC.

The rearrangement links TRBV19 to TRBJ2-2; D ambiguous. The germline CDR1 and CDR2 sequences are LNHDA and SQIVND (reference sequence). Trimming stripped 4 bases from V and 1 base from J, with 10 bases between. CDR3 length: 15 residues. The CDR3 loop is CASSTPRRNTGELFF. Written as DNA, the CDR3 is TGTGCCAGTAGTACCCCACGGAGGAACACCGGGGAGCTGTTTTTT.

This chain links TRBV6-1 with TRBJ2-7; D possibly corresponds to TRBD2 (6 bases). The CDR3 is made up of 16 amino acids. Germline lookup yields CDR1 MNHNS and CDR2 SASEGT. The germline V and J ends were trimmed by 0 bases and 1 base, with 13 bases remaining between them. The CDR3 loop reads CASSEAEGSGSYEQYF. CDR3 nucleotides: TGTGCCAGCAGTGAAGCGGAGGGTTCGGGGTCCTACGAGCAGTACTTC.

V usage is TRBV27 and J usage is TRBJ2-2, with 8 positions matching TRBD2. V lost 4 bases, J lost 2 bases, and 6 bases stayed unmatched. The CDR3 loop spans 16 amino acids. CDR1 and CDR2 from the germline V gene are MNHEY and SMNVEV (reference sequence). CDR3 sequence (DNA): TGTGCCAGCAGTTGGAGCGGGAGAGTCAACACCGGGGAGCTGTTTTTT. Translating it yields CASSWSGRVNTGELFF.

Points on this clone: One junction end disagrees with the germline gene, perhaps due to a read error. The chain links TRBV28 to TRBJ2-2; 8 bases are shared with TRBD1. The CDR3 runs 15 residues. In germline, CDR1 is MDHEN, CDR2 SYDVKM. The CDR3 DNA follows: TGTGCCAGCAGTAAATGGACAGGGATTTCCGGGGAGCCGTTTTTT. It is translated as CASSKWTGISGEPFF.

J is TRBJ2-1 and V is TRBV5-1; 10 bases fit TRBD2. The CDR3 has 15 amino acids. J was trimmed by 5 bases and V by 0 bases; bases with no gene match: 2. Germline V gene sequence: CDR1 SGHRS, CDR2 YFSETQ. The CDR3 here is CASSLDSGRHNEQFF. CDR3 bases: TGCGCCAGCAGCTTGGATAGCGGGAGGCACAATGAGCAGTTCTTC.

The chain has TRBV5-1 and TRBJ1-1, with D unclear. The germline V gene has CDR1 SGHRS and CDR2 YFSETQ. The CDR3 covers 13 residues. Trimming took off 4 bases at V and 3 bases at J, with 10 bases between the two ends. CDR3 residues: CASSPRAYTEAFF. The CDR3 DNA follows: TGCGCCAGCAGCCCACGGGCCTACACTGAAGCTTTCTTT.

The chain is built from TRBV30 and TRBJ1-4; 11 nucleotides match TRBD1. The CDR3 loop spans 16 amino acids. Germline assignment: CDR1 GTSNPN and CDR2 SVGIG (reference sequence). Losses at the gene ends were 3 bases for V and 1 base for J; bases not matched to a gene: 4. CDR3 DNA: TGTGCCTGGAGGGACAGGGGGCGCTTAACTAATGAAAAACTGTTTTTT. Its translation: CAWRDRGRLTNEKLFF.

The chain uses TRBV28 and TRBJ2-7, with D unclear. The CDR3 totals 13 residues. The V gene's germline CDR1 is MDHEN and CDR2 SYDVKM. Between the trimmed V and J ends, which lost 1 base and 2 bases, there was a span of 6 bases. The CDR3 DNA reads TGTGCCAGCAGTTTATCCGTCACCTACGAGCAGTACTTC. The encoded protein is CASSLSVTYEQYF.

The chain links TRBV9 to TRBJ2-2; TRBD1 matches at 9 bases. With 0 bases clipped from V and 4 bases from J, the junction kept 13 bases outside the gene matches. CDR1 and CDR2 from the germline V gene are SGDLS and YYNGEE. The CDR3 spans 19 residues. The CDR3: CASSVEFHGGTGSTGELFF. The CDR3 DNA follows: TGTGCCAGCAGCGTAGAATTTCACGGGGGGACAGGGAGCACCGGGGAGCTGTTTTTT. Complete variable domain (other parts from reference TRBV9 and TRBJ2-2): DSGVTQTPKHLITATGQRVTLRCSPRSGDLSVYWYQQSLDQGLQFLIQYYNGEERAKGNILERFSAQQFPDLHSELNLSSLELGDSALYFCASSVEFHGGTGSTGELFFGEGSRLTVL.

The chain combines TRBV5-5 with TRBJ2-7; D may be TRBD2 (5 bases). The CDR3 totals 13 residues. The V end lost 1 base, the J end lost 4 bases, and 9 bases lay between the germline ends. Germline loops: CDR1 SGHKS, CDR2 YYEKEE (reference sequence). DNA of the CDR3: TGTGCCAGCAGCTTGCCTCCGGGATACGAGCAGTACTTC. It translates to CASSLPPGYEQYF. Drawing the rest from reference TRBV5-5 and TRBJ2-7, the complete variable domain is DAGVTQSPTHLIKTRGQQVTLRCSPISGHKSVSWYQQVLGQGPQFIFQYYEKEERGRGNFPDRFSARQFPNYSSELNVNALLLGDSALYLCASSLPPGYEQYFGPGTRLTVT.

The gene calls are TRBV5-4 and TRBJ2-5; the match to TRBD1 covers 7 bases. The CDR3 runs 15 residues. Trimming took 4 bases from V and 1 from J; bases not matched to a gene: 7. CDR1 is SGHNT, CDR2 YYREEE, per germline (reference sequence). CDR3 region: CASSPSGTAQETQYF. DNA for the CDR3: TGTGCCAGCAGCCCATCCGGGACAGCCCAAGAGACCCAGTACTTC.

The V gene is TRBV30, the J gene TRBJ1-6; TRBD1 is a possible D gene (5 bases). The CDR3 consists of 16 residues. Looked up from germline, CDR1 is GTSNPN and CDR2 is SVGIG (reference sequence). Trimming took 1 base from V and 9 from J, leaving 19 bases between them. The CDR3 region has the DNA TGTGCCTGGAGTGCCCAGGGAGGGCGCCTAGGTTCACCCCTCCACTTT. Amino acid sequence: CAWSAQGGRLGSPLHF.

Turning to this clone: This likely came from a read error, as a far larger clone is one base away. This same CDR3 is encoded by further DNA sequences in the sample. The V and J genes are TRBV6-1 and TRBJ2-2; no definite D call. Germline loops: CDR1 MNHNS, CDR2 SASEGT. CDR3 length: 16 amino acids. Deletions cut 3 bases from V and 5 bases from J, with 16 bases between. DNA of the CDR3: TGTGCCAGCAGTGAGGGTGCAGCTCTACATACCGGGGAGCTGTTTTTT. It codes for CASSEGAALHTGELFF.

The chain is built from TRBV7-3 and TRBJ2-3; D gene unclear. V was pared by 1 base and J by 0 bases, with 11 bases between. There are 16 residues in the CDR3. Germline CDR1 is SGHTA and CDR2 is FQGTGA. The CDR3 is CASSLNPPGSTDTQYF. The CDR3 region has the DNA TGTGCCAGCAGCTTAAACCCCCCAGGCAGCACAGATACGCAGTATTTT.

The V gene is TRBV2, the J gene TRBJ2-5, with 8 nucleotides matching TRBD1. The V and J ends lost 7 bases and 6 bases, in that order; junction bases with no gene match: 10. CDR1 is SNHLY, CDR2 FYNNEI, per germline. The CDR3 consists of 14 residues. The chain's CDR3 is CASKQIDRGQTQYF. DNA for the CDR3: TGTGCCAGCAAACAAATAGACAGGGGTCAGACCCAGTACTTC.

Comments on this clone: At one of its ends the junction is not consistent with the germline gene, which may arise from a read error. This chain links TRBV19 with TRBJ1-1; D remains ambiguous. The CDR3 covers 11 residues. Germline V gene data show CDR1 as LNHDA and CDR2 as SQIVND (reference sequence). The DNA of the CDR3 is TGTGCTAGTAGATATGGCAGCGAAGCTTTCTTT. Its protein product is CASRYGSEAFF.

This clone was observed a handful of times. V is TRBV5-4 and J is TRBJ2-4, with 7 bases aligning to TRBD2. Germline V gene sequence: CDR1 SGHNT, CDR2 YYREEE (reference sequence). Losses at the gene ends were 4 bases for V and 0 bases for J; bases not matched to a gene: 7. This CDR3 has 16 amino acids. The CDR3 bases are TGTGCCAGCAGCCGCGGTGGGGAGGGAGCCAAAAACATTCAGTACTTC. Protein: CASSRGGEGAKNIQYF.

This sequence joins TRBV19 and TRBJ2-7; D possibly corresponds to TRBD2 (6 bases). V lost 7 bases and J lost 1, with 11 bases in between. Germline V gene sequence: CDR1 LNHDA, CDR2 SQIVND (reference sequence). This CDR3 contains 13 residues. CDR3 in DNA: TGTGCCAGTACCCGAGGGAGGTCCTACGAGCAGTACTTC. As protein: CASTRGRSYEQYF.

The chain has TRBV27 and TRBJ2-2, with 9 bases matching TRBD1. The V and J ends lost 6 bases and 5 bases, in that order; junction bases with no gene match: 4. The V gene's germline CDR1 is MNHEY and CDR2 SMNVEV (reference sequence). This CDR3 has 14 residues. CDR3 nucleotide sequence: TGTGCCAGCAGGGTTGGACAGGGGACCGGGGAGCTGTTTTTT. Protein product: CASRVGQGTGELFF.

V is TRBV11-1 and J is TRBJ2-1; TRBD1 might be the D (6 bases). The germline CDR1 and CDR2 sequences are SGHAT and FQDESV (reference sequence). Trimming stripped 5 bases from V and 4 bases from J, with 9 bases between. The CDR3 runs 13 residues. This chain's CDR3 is CASSPGAYNEQFF. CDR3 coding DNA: TGTGCCAGCAGCCCAGGGGCTTACAATGAGCAGTTCTTC.

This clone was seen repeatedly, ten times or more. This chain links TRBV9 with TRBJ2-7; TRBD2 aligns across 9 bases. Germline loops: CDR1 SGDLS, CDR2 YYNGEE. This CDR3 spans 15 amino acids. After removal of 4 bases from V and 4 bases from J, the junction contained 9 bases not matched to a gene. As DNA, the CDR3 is TGTGCCAGCAGCCTCGGCCCAGCGGGAGGATACGAGCAGTACTTC. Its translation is CASSLGPAGGYEQYF.